These 30 T cell receptor beta chains share one sample of origin, sequenced in a study of T cell changes during pregnancy in multiple sclerosis. Clones were read by immunoSEQ multiplex PCR, and TCRdb kept only the in-frame ones, dropping some. The sample has 35,000 to 45,000 clones; roughly nine tenths are singletons. The source was CD4+ T cells from peripheral blood mononuclear cells, collected before pregnancy. The receptors shown here come from a female donor with multiple sclerosis, enrolled in a pregnancy study.

The chain carries TRBV25-1 and TRBJ1-2; TRBD1 is a possible D gene (6 bases). There are 14 residues in the CDR3. The ends were cut back, 2 bases at V and 4 bases at J, with 11 bases in the middle. The V gene's germline CDR1 is MGHDK and CDR2 SYGVNS. The CDR3 loop reads CASSEGTSTYGYTF. Here the CDR3 DNA reads TGTGCCAGCAGTGAAGGGACATCTACCTATGGCTACACCTTC.

This clone was observed a handful of times. J is TRBJ2-7 and V is TRBV6-4, with D possibly being TRBD1 (6 bases). The germline V and J ends were trimmed by 0 bases and 6 bases, with 12 bases remaining between them. CDR1 and CDR2 from the germline V gene are MRHNA and SNTAGT. The CDR3 is made up of 14 amino acids. The CDR3: CASSDSVSRGEQYF. The CDR3 region has the DNA TGTGCCAGCAGTGACTCGGTGTCCAGGGGCGAGCAGTACTTC.

The chain recombines TRBV4-3 with TRBJ1-3; maybe TRBD1 (5 bases). The CDR3 extends over 18 amino acids. CDR1 and CDR2 (germline): LGHNA, YSLEER. V lost 0 bases and J lost 4, with 19 bases in between. The CDR3 loop reads CASSQDIQGGSRGNTIYF. The CDR3 coding sequence is TGCGCCAGCAGCCAAGATATCCAGGGAGGCTCCCGGGGAAACACCATATATTTT.

The chain links TRBV18 to TRBJ2-3, with D possibly matching TRBD2 (5 bases). Germline V gives CDR1 KGHSH, CDR2 LQKENI. CDR3 length: 13 amino acids. The ends were cut back, 0 bases at V and 10 bases at J, with 11 bases in the middle. CDR3 region: CASSPPRVEAQYF. CDR3 nucleotides: TGTGCCAGCTCACCACCGCGGGTAGAGGCGCAGTATTTT.

The gene calls are TRBV4-2 and TRBJ2-1, with 11 nucleotides matching TRBD2. In germline, CDR1 is LGHNA, CDR2 YNFKEQ. The CDR3 contains 16 residues. The J segment lost 7 bases and the V segment lost 0 bases, leaving 5 bases of the junction unmatched. Here the CDR3 DNA reads TGTGCCAGCAGCCAAGAGGTTACTAGCGGGGGTAATGAGCAGTTCTTC. It codes for CASSQEVTSGGNEQFF.

Only one count was recorded for this clone. The chain carries TRBV18 and TRBJ1-1; D is uncertain. The CDR3 is 13 residues long. The ends were cut back, 3 bases at V and 2 bases at J, with 7 bases in the middle. Germline CDR1 and CDR2: KGHSH and LQKENI. CDR3 nucleotides: TGTGCCAGCTCACCGTCAATTAACACTGAAGCTTTCTTT. Translated, it gives CASSPSINTEAFF.

The chain joins TRBV7-2 to TRBJ1-2; D remains ambiguous. Trimming took off 5 bases at V and 0 bases at J, with 7 bases between the two ends. CDR3 length: 13 residues. Germline-derived CDR1 and CDR2 are SGHTA and FQGNSA. CDR3 in amino acids: CASSDQTNYGYTF. CDR3 coding DNA: TGTGCCAGCAGCGATCAGACTAACTATGGCTACACCTTC.

The rearrangement links TRBV10-3 to TRBJ1-4; TRBD1 matches 7 bases. Per the germline V gene, CDR1 is ENHRY and CDR2 is SYGVKD. V was pared by 6 bases and J by 4 bases, with 8 bases of the junction left unmatched. There are 15 residues in the CDR3. The DNA of the CDR3 is TGTGCCATCAGGTCTCAGGGGGACATTAATGAAAAACTGTTTTTT. Its translation: CAIRSQGDINEKLFF.

The chain has TRBV6-5 and TRBJ1-2; no clear D. Germline V CDR1 and CDR2: MNHEY, SVGAGI. The CDR3 sequence is 14 residues long. The germline V and J ends were trimmed by 3 bases and 8 bases, with 16 bases remaining between them. The CDR3: CASSYYRQDGGYTF. The CDR3 nucleotides are TGTGCCAGCAGTTATTATCGGCAGGATGGAGGCTACACCTTC.

This clone appeared a single time. This sequence joins TRBV25-1 and TRBJ2-2, with D perhaps matching TRBD2 (5 bases). This CDR3 is built from 15 residues. Trimming cost V 1 base and J 5 bases, with 11 bases left between them. CDR1 and CDR2 (germline): MGHDK, SYGVNS. The CDR3 DNA reads as TGTGCCAGCAGTGAATCCCGAGGGTTGACCGGGGAGCTGTTTTTT. Translation gives CASSESRGLTGELFF.

The chain couples TRBV5-4 to TRBJ2-3; TRBD2 agrees at 13 bases. V was pared by 2 bases and J by 2 bases, with 8 bases of the junction left unmatched. Germline V gene data show CDR1 as SGHNT and CDR2 as YYREEE (reference sequence). The CDR3 consists of 18 residues. CDR3: CASSFNRLAGGNTDTQYF. CDR3 bases: TGTGCCAGCAGCTTCAACCGACTAGCGGGGGGAAACACAGATACGCAGTATTTT.

The chain joins TRBV7-9 to TRBJ2-5, with 9 bases aligning to TRBD2. This CDR3 is built from 15 residues. CDR1 and CDR2 from the germline V gene are SEHNR and FQNEAQ (reference sequence). Trimming cost V 1 base and J 5 bases; bases outside gene matches: 5. The CDR3 loop is CASSLEGTSKETQYF. The CDR3 region has the DNA TGTGCCAGCAGCTTAGAGGGGACTAGCAAGGAGACCCAGTACTTC.

V and J are TRBV6-5 and TRBJ1-1; 7 bases are a match to TRBD1. V lost 2 bases and J lost 8; bases outside the gene matches: 8. Germline CDR1 and CDR2: MNHEY and SVGAGI. The CDR3 is 14 amino acids. This CDR3 is CASSYRTGVPEAFF. CDR3 bases: TGTGCCAGCAGTTACCGGACAGGTGTGCCCGAAGCTTTCTTT.

This rearrangement joins TRBV19 to TRBJ2-5, with 11 nucleotides matching TRBD2. The V and J ends lost 2 bases and 5 bases, in that order; junction bases with no gene match: 4. The CDR3 runs to 15 residues. CDR1 and CDR2 from the germline V gene are LNHDA and SQIVND (reference sequence). DNA of the CDR3: TGTGCCAGTAGTATACTAGCGGGGGGTGCTGAGACCCAGTACTTC. Protein: CASSILAGGAETQYF.

This sequence joins TRBV7-2 and TRBJ2-1; D is perhaps TRBD1 (6 bases). Germline-derived CDR1 and CDR2 are SGHTA and FQGNSA. V was shortened by 6 bases and J by 0 bases, with 9 bases between the two germline ends. The CDR3 is 14 amino acids. The chain's CDR3 is CASRQGTSYNEQFF. DNA of the CDR3: TGTGCCAGCAGACAGGGTACCTCCTACAATGAGCAGTTCTTC. The variable domain in full, completed from reference TRBV7-2 and TRBJ2-1, reads GAGVSQSPSNKVTEKGKDVELRCDPISGHTALYWYRQSLGQGLEFLIYFQGNSAPDKSGLPSDRFSAERTGGSVSTLTIQRTQQEDSAVYLCASRQGTSYNEQFFGPGTRLTVL.

The chain recombines TRBV30 with TRBJ2-5; 7 bases are a match to TRBD1. This CDR3 spans 15 amino acids. V lost 2 bases to trimming and J lost 4 bases; unmatched junction nucleotides: 10. The germline CDR1 and CDR2 sequences are GTSNPN and SVGIG (reference sequence). The CDR3 DNA reads as TGTGCCTGGAGTACAGGGGCGAACTTCCGAGAGACCCAGTACTTC. It codes for CAWSTGANFRETQYF.

This sequence joins TRBV7-9 and TRBJ1-1; 8 bases are a match to TRBD1. The V gene end was trimmed by 5 bases and the J gene end by 1 base; junction bases not matched to a gene: 6. This CDR3 spans 15 amino acids. Germline CDR1 SEHNR, CDR2 FQNEAQ (reference sequence). Written as DNA, the CDR3 is TGTGCCAGCAGCCCCGGGGGACAGGCGAACACTGAAGCTTTCTTT. This gives the protein CASSPGGQANTEAFF. The whole variable domain, filled in from reference TRBV7-9 and TRBJ1-1, reads DTGVSQNPRHKITKRGQNVTFRCDPISEHNRLYWYRQTLGQGPEFLTYFQNEAQLEKSRLLSDRFSAERPKGSFSTLEIQRTEQGDSAMYLCASSPGGQANTEAFFGQGTRLTVV.

J is TRBJ2-2 and V is TRBV5-6; 7 bases are a match to TRBD1. This CDR3 has 14 residues. Germline V CDR1 and CDR2: SGHDT, YYEEEE. J was trimmed by 6 bases and V by 4 bases; bases with no gene match: 6. The CDR3 here is CASSNFQGAGELFF. In nucleotides, the CDR3 is TGTGCCAGCAGCAACTTCCAGGGGGCCGGGGAGCTGTTTTTT. Full variable domain (outside the CDR3, taken from reference TRBV5-6 and TRBJ2-2): DAGVTQSPTHLIKTRGQQVTLRCSPKSGHDTVSWYQQALGQGPQFIFQYYEEEERQRGNFPDRFSGHQFPNYSSELNVNALLLGDSALYLCASSNFQGAGELFFGEGSRLTVL.

The chain has TRBV20-1 and TRBJ2-3; no definite D call. V was cut by 7 bases and J by 4 bases, with 9 bases left in between. CDR1 DFQATT and CDR2 SNEGSKA come from the germline V gene (reference sequence). There are 11 residues in the CDR3. The CDR3 bases are TGCAGTGGACTGGTGGCAGATACGCAGTATTTT. Its protein product is CSGLVADTQYF.

The chain carries TRBV25-1 and TRBJ1-1; 9 positions match TRBD1. The V gene's germline CDR1 is MGHDK and CDR2 SYGVNS. This CDR3 contains 13 residues. The V gene end was trimmed by 7 bases and the J gene end by 4 bases; junction bases not matched to a gene: 4. CDR3 in DNA: TGTGCCAGCACCGGACAGGGGTTCACTGAAGCTTTCTTT. Its translation: CASTGQGFTEAFF.

The chain combines TRBV4-1 with TRBJ2-3; TRBD2 matches 11 bases. The CDR3 is 17 residues long. V gave up 2 bases and J gave up 4 bases; unmatched junction bases: 8. Per germline, CDR1 MGHRA and CDR2 YSYEKL. The CDR3 reads CASSQMFSGGASDTQYF. In nucleotides, the CDR3 is TGCGCCAGCAGCCAAATGTTTAGCGGGGGGGCTTCAGATACGCAGTATTTT.

This clone was counted between two and nine times. This chain joins TRBV19 and TRBJ2-1, with D possibly TRBD2 on 6 matching bases. Germline CDR1 LNHDA, CDR2 SQIVND (reference sequence). V dropped 6 bases and J dropped 0 bases, with 15 bases sitting between them. This CDR3 is built from 16 residues. DNA for the CDR3: TGTGCCAGTAGGAGGAGGGCAGTAAGCTCCTACAATGAGCAGTTCTTC. Its translation: CASRRRAVSSYNEQFF. Together with reference TRBV19 and TRBJ2-1, the CDR3 gives the full variable domain: DGGITQSPKYLFRKEGQNVTLSCEQNLNHDAMYWYRQDPGQGLRLIYYSQIVNDFQKGDIAEGYSVSREKKESFPLTVTSAQKNPTAFYLCASRRRAVSSYNEQFFGPGTRLTVL.

The chain employs TRBV6-5 and TRBJ1-1, with 8 bases lining up with TRBD1. Per the germline V gene, CDR1 is MNHEY and CDR2 is SVGAGI. This CDR3 contains 15 residues. Trimming took 1 base from V and 8 from J; bases not matched to a gene: 9. The CDR3 nucleotides are TGTGCCAGCAGTTACTTGCCTCCGCGGGACAGGGAAGCTTTCTTT. This gives the protein CASSYLPPRDREAFF.

Remarks on this clone: The identical CDR3 is also encoded by other nucleotide sequences in the sample. V usage is TRBV4-3 and J usage is TRBJ1-2; TRBD1 matches at 9 bases. Germline V gene data show CDR1 as LGHNA and CDR2 as YSLEER. The J segment lost 5 bases and the V segment lost 4 bases, leaving 5 bases of the junction unmatched. CDR3 size: 14 residues. The CDR3 spells CASSLGQGDYGYTF. CDR3 DNA: TGCGCCAGCAGCCTGGGACAGGGAGATTATGGCTACACCTTC.

V and J are TRBV5-1 and TRBJ1-2; 9 positions agree with TRBD1. Trimming took 3 bases from V and 4 from J; bases not matched to a gene: 10. The CDR3 is 16 amino acids. CDR1 and CDR2 (germline): SGHRS, YFSETQ. This CDR3 is CASSSKGGQGGYGYTF. The CDR3, as DNA: TGCGCCAGCAGCTCAAAAGGGGGACAGGGAGGCTATGGCTACACCTTC.

This clone has just a few counts. V and J are TRBV29-1 and TRBJ1-1; possible D gene TRBD1, 5 bases. The V and J ends lost 7 bases and 3 bases respectively, with 12 bases between them. Germline lookup yields CDR1 SQVTM and CDR2 ANQGSEA. CDR3 length: 12 residues. The CDR3 nucleotides read TGCAGCGCCGCCGGGGGATACACTGAAGCTTTCTTT. Translating it yields CSAAGGYTEAFF.

The chain uses TRBV7-7 and TRBJ2-2; 7 bases match TRBD1. V shed 5 bases and J 5 bases; nucleotides not matched to a gene: 8. This CDR3 has 15 amino acids. CDR1 is SSHAT, CDR2 FNYEAQ, per germline (reference sequence). CDR3 nucleotide sequence: TGTGCCAGCAGCCCACAGGGGTTGGGAACCGGGGAGCTGTTTTTT. It specifies CASSPQGLGTGELFF.

The CDR3 region is CASSVGKADSPLHF. The CDR3 DNA sequence: TGTGCCAGCAGCGTTGGAAAAGCGGATTCACCCCTCCACTTT. V gene TRBV9 combines with J gene TRBJ1-6, with no clear D. CDR1 SGDLS and CDR2 YYNGEE come from the germline V gene. V gave up 2 bases and J gave up 8 bases, with 11 bases separating them. The CDR3 totals 14 residues.

V and J are TRBV4-2 and TRBJ2-7, with TRBD2 as a possible D gene (8 bases). The CDR3 covers 16 residues. Germline-derived CDR1 and CDR2 are LGHNA and YNFKEQ. Trimming removed 3 bases from V and 0 bases from J, with 15 bases in between. The CDR3 loop is CASSQAGGDSSYEQYF. CDR3 DNA: TGTGCCAGCAGCCAGGCCGGGGGGGACAGCTCCTACGAGCAGTACTTC.

V is TRBV5-6 and J is TRBJ2-5, with D tentatively TRBD2 (5 bases). CDR3 length: 13 amino acids. The germline V and J ends were trimmed by 0 bases and 4 bases, with 7 bases remaining between them. The germline V gene encodes CDR1 SGHDT and CDR2 YYEEEE. CDR3 nucleotides: TGTGCCAGCAGCTTGGGAGGGCGAGAGACCCAGTACTTC. This encodes CASSLGGRETQYF.